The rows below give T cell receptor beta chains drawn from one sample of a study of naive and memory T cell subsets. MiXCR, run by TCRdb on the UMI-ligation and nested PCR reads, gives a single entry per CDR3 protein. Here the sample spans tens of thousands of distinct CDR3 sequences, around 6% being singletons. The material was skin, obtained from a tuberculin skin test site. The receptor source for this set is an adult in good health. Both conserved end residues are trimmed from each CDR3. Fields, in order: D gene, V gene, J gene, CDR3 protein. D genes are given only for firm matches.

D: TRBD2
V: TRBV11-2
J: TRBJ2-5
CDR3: ASSLVGTSGTETQY

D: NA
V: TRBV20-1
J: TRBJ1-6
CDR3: SASGPSSYNSPLH

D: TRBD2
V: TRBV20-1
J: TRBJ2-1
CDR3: SAVGLADYNEQF

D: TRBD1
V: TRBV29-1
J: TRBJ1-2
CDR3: SVGRRQGDSGYT

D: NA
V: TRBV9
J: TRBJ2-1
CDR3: ASSPGAFRGTDEQF

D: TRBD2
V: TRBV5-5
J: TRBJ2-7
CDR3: ASSLGLAAEYEQY

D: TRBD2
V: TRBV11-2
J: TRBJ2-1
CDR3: ASSQPGLAVYNEQF

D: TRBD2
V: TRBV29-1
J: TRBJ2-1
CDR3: SGGGGSFYNEQF

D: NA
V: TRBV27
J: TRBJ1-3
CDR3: ASSQTYLGSTGNTIY

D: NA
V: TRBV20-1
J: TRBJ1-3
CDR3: SASATDSGNTIY

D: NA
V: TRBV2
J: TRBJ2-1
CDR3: ASRMTRVRNEQF

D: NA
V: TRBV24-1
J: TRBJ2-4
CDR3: ATSDLRQANIQY

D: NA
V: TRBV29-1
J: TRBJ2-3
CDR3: SVESWASTDTQY

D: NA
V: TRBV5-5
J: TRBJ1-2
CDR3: ASSLGTVYT

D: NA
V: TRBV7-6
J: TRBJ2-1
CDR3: ASSLDRAAGQF

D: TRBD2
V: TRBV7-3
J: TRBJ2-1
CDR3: ASSPTSAGGGYNEQF

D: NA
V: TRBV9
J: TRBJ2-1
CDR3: ASSVVLWGSVNEQF

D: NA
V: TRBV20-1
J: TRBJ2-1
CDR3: SAPLGSGRAYNEQF

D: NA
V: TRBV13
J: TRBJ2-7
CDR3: ASSFQGYEQY

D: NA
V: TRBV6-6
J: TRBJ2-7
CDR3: ASSYSSGFGEQY

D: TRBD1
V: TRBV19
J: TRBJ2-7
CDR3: ASSIGLGSTGGFYEQY

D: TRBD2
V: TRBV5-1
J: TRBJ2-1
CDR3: ASSGLAGVYNEQF

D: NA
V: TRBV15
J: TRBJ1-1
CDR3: ATSRGMGTEAF

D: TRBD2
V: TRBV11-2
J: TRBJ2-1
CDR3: ASRSIGGLARAYNEQF

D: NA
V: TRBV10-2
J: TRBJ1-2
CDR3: ASSRGTTFNYGYT

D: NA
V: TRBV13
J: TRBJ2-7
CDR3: ASSIRVYEQY